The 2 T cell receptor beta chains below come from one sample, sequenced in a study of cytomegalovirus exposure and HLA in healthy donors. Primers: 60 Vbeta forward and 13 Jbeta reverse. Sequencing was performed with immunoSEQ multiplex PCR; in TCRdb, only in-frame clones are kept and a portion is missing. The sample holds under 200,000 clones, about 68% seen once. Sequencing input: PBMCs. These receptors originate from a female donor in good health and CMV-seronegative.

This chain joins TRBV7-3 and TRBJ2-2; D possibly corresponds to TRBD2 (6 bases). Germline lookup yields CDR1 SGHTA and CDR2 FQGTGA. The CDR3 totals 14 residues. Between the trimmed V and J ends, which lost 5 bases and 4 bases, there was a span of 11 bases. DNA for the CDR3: TGTGCCAGCAGCCCCGGGACTGTCACCGGGGAGCTGTTTTTT. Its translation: CASSPGTVTGELFF.

This CDR3 is CASSKSGTDPYEQYF. The DNA for the CDR3 is TGTGCCAGCAGTAAATCCGGGACAGATCCCTACGAGCAGTACTTC. The chain employs TRBV5-5 and TRBJ2-7, with TRBD1 matching over 7 bases. With V trimmed by 5 bases and J by 2 bases, 10 bases remained unmatched. This CDR3 has 15 amino acids. From germline, CDR1 is SGHKS and CDR2 YYEKEE (reference sequence). Full variable domain (remainder filled in from reference TRBV5-5 and TRBJ2-7): DAGVTQSPTHLIKTRGQQVTLRCSPISGHKSVSWYQQVLGQGPQFIFQYYEKEERGRGNFPDRFSARQFPNYSSELNVNALLLGDSALYLCASSKSGTDPYEQYFGPGTRLTVT.